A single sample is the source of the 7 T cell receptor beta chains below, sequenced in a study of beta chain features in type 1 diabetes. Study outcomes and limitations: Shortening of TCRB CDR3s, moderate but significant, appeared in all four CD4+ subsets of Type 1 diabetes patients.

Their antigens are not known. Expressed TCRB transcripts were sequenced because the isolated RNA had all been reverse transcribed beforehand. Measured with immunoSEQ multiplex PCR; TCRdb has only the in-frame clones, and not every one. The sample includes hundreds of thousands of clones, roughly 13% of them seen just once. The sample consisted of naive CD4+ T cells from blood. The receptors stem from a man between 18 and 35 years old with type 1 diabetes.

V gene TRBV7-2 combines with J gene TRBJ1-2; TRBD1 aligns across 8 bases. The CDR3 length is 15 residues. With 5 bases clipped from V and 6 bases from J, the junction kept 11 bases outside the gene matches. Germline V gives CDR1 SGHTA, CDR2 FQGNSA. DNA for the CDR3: TGTGCCAGCAGCGCAGAAAGGACAGGGAGAAATGGCTACACCTTC. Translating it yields CASSAERTGRNGYTF.

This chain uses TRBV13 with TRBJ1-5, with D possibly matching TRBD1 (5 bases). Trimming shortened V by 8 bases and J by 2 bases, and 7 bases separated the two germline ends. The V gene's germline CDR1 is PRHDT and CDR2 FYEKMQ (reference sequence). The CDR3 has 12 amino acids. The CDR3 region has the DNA TGTGCCAGCTCGGGGCGCAATCAGCCCCAGCATTTT. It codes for CASSGRNQPQHF.

CDR3 bases: TGTGCCAGCAGTCCACAGTCGGCTAGCGAGCAGTACTTC. It encodes CASSPQSASEQYF. V is TRBV6-1 and J is TRBJ2-7; D ambiguous. The CDR3 loop spans 13 amino acids. Trimming took off 5 bases at V and 6 bases at J, with 14 bases between the two ends. Germline V gene lookup returns CDR1 MNHNS and CDR2 SASEGT.

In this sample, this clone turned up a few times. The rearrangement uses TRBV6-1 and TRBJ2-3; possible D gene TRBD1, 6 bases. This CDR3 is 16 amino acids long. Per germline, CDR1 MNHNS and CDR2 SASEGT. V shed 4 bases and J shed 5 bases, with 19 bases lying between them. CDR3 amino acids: CASSAHRAGGQDTQYF. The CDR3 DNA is TGTGCCAGCAGTGCCCACAGGGCCGGAGGCCAAGATACGCAGTATTTT.

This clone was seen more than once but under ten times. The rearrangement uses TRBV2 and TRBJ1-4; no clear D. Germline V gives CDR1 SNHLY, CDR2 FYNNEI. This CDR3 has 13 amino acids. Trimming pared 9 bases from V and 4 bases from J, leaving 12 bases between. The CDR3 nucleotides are TGTGCCAGGGCCCGGAGTAGTAATGAAAAACTGTTTTTT. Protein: CARARSSNEKLFF. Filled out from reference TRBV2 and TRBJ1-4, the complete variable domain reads EPEVTQTPSHQVTQMGQEVILRCVPISNHLYFYWYRQILGQKVEFLVSFYNNEISEKSEIFDDQFSVERPDGSNFTLKIRSTKLEDSAMYFCARARSSNEKLFFGSGTQLSVL.

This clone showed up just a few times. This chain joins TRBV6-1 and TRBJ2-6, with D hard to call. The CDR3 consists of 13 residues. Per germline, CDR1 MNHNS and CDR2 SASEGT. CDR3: CGCRSSGANVLTF. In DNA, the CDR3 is TGTGGTTGTCGGAGCTCTGGGGCCAACGTCCTGACTTTC.

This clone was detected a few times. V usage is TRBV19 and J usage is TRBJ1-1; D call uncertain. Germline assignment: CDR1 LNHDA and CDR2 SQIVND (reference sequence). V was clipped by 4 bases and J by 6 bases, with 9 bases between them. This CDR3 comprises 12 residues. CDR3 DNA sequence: TGTGCCAGTAGTACCCCGACGTCTGAAGCTTTCTTT. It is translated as CASSTPTSEAFF.